What follows describes a single T cell receptor beta chain. The CDR3 contains 12 residues. The ends were cut back, 4 bases at V and 11 bases at J, with 14 bases in the middle. The germline gives CDR1 SGHRS, CDR2 YFSETQ. This specimen belongs to a study of T cells after yellow fever vaccination. MiXCR, run by TCRdb on the 5' RACE reads, gives a single entry per CDR3 protein. The data hold some 340,000 distinct CDR3 sequences, with approximately 12% observed a single time. Sequencing was performed on CD4+ T cells sorted from PBMCs, taken 45 days after the yellow fever booster vaccination. This TCR derives from a man aged 18 to 29 who received the YFV17D yellow fever vaccine. The chain has TRBV5-1 and TRBJ2-3, with D possibly matching TRBD1 (5 bases). The CDR3 loop reads CASSQGGVGQYF. The CDR3 DNA reads TGCGCCAGCAGCCAGGGTGGGGTTGGGCAGTATTTT.